Listed below are T cell receptor beta chains from one sample, sequenced in a study of blood T cell repertoires in COVID-19. Some clones are missing from TCRdb's copy, which holds only in-frame ones; the method was immunoSEQ multiplex PCR. The data hold roughly 330,000 clones, with roughly 89% observed a single time. The sequenced material came from peripheral blood. The receptors stem from a man between 25 and 39 years old with COVID-19, enrolled during active disease. Each CDR3 is given with its conserved first and last residue. The D gene is left open where the match is weak. The listing skips clone size in some rows; elsewhere it reads once, few, many or a size class.

d_call	v_call	j_call	clone_size	cdr3_aa	cdr3_nt
.	TRBV2	TRBJ1-1	.	CASRVSPFTEAFF	TGTGCCAGCAGGGTCAGTCCCTTCACTGAAGCTTTCTTT
.	TRBV3-1/TRBV3-2	TRBJ1-1	few	CASSPHAGAPLAFF	TGTGCCAGCAGCCCTCATGCGGGAGCCCCCTTGGCTTTCTTT
TRBD2	TRBV7-2	TRBJ2-3	.	CASSVLGLAGVSDTQYF	TGTGCCAGCAGCGTACTGGGACTAGCGGGGGTGTCAGATACGCAGTATTTT
TRBD2	TRBV9	TRBJ2-7	.	CASSVGSAGGYEQYF	TGTGCCAGCAGCGTAGGCTCAGCGGGAGGCTACGAGCAGTACTTC
TRBD1	TRBV16	TRBJ2-1	.	CASSLRDRDNEQFF	TGTGCCAGCAGCCTCAGGGACAGGGATAATGAGCAGTTCTTC
.	TRBV19	TRBJ1-4	.	CASSISGPTNEKLFF	TGTGCCAGTAGTATCAGCGGACCAACTAATGAAAAACTGTTTTTT
TRBD1	TRBV5-1	TRBJ2-2	.	CASSDPGQGVWDGELFF	TGCGCCAGCAGCGACCCGGGACAGGGGGTCTGGGACGGGGAGCTGTTTTTT
TRBD1	TRBV5-1	TRBJ2-7	.	CASSEGASMEQYF	TGCGCCAGCAGTGAGGGGGCTTCGATGGAGCAGTACTTC
.	TRBV10-3	TRBJ1-1	once	CAIEDGQNTEAFF	TGTGCCATTGAAGACGGACAGAACACTGAAGCTTTCTTT
TRBD1	TRBV7-2	TRBJ2-1	.	CASSLGRGSDEQFF	TGTGCCAGCAGCTTAGGCAGGGGGAGCGATGAGCAGTTCTTC
.	TRBV18	TRBJ2-7	.	CASSPPLAGFYEQYF	TGTGCCAGCTCACCACCGCTGGCAGGGTTCTACGAGCAGTACTTC
TRBD1	TRBV7-8	TRBJ1-5	few	CASSLGSGQGYQPQHF	TGTGCCAGCAGCTTAGGGTCGGGACAGGGCTATCAGCCCCAGCATTTT
TRBD2	TRBV18	TRBJ2-1	.	CASSPPQGTSGSSNEQFF	TGTGCCAGCTCCCCCCCCCAAGGGACTAGCGGGAGTAGTAATGAGCAGTTCTTC
.	TRBV11-2	TRBJ2-3	.	CASSLGRQRAVDTQYF	TGTGCCAGCAGCTTAGGACGCCAGCGGGCGGTCGATACGCAGTATTTT
.	TRBV2	TRBJ2-1	.	CASLDLEHNEQFF	TGTGCCAGCCTGGATTTGGAGCACAATGAGCAGTTCTTC
.	TRBV6-4	TRBJ2-1	.	CASSAEPGSSHEQFF	TGTGCCAGCAGTGCCGAGCCGGGATCGAGCCATGAGCAGTTCTTC
.	TRBV5-4	TRBJ2-1	.	CASSLAREGNEQFF	TGTGCCAGCAGCTTGGCTAGAGAGGGCAATGAGCAGTTCTTC
.	TRBV7-2	TRBJ2-1	.	CASSLDESSYNEQFF	TGTGCCAGCAGCTTAGACGAGAGCTCCTACAATGAGCAGTTCTTC
TRBD2	TRBV9	TRBJ2-2	once	CASSVSGGANTGELFF	TGTGCCAGCAGCGTAAGCGGGGGGGCTAACACCGGGGAGCTGTTTTTT
.	TRBV28	TRBJ1-1	.	CASSSLGNTEAFF	TGTGCCAGCAGCTCCCTAGGGAACACTGAAGCTTTCTTT
.	TRBV7-9	TRBJ2-5	once	CASSLLAGGETQYF	TGTGCCAGCAGCTTACTCGCAGGGGGGGAGACCCAGTACTTC
.	TRBV2	TRBJ2-1	few	CASRATGPSYNEQFF	TGTGCCAGCAGGGCGACAGGCCCCTCCTACAATGAGCAGTTCTTC